These 28 T cell receptor beta chains came from one sample sequenced in a study of Ad26.COV2.S vaccination and SARS-CoV-2 variants. Treatment defined: some 20 received Ad26.COV2.S at low or high dose, single or two shots; roughly five received placebo; per-sample allocation not given. Sampling was done on day 63 after the first vaccine or placebo injection. Some clones are missing from TCRdb's copy, which holds only in-frame ones; the method was immunoSEQ multiplex PCR. The table has 300,000 to 400,000 clones, about 89% seen once; the top ten hold about 5%. Sequencing was performed on peripheral blood, taken in a trial of Ad26.COV2.S vaccine versus placebo. Receptor source: a person between 18 and 60 years old who received the Ad26.COV2.S COVID-19 vaccine or a placebo.

The rearrangement links TRBV27 to TRBJ2-7, with D possibly TRBD2 on 5 matching bases. This CDR3 contains 15 residues. V lost 4 bases to trimming and J lost 0 bases, with 13 bases between them. Germline CDR1 is MNHEY and CDR2 is SMNVEV (reference sequence). Written as DNA, the CDR3 is TGTGCCAGCAGTTCGAGGGTACCCTACTCCTACGAGCAGTACTTC. Translation gives CASSSRVPYSYEQYF.

This chain joins TRBV10-2 and TRBJ2-3, with 7 bases identical to TRBD2. This CDR3 comprises 15 residues. V lost 3 bases, J lost 4 bases, and 7 bases stayed unmatched. Germline-derived CDR1 and CDR2 are WSHSY and SAAADI. The CDR3 reads CASSEFAGEADTQYF. CDR3 nucleotides: TGCGCCAGCAGTGAATTTGCGGGAGAGGCAGATACGCAGTATTTT.

This clone was detected only once. The chain couples TRBV28 to TRBJ1-4; TRBD1 is a possible D gene (5 bases). The CDR3 is made up of 13 amino acids. Per germline, CDR1 MDHEN and CDR2 SYDVKM. The V gene lost 5 bases and the J gene lost 9 bases, with 13 bases spanning the gap. The CDR3 loop is CASSPGPGQKLFF. The CDR3 nucleotides are TGTGCCAGCAGTCCCGGGCCGGGACAAAAACTGTTTTTT.

The chain joins TRBV4-3 to TRBJ1-6; D may be TRBD1 (6 bases). Germline-derived CDR1 and CDR2 are LGHNA and YSLEER. This CDR3 is 14 amino acids long. Trimming cost V 1 base and J 9 bases, with 10 bases left between them. As DNA, the CDR3 is TGCGCCAGCAGCCAAGTCAGAGGGGGTTCACCCCTCCACTTT. This sequence encodes CASSQVRGGSPLHF.

The chain recombines TRBV6-6 with TRBJ1-1; 9 bases are shared with TRBD1. Germline V CDR1 and CDR2: MNHNY, SVGAGI (reference sequence). The CDR3 has 15 amino acids. V shed 6 bases, J shed 5 bases, and the junction held 10 bases outside the gene matches. The CDR3 nucleotides are TGTGCCAGCAGCGGGGGAACAGGGGGCCTAACTGAAGCTTTCTTT. This translates into CASSGGTGGLTEAFF.

This chain uses TRBV27 with TRBJ1-1, with TRBD1 matching over 7 bases. From germline, CDR1 is MNHEY and CDR2 SMNVEV (reference sequence). Trimming removed 7 bases from V and 4 bases from J; junction bases left unmatched: 9. The length of the CDR3 is 14 residues. The CDR3 sequence is CASTRQGGATEAFF. As DNA, the CDR3 is TGTGCCAGCACCCGACAGGGCGGCGCCACTGAAGCTTTCTTT.

The genes are TRBV28 and TRBJ1-5; D remains unclear. The length of the CDR3 is 14 residues. Germline lookup yields CDR1 MDHEN and CDR2 SYDVKM. With 6 bases removed from V and 1 base from J, the gap between germline ends came to 10 bases. CDR3 coding DNA: TGTGCCAGCAGGTTCCTCAGCAGCAATCAGCCCCAGCATTTT. Translated, it gives CASRFLSSNQPQHF.

This clone has a handful of counts. The gene calls are TRBV4-2 and TRBJ1-1; D is perhaps TRBD1 (6 bases). The germline V gene encodes CDR1 LGHNA and CDR2 YNFKEQ. Trimming pared 1 base from V and 4 bases from J, leaving 13 bases between. CDR3 length equals 15 residues. The CDR3 loop is CASSQAGVKVTEAFF. CDR3 nucleotides: TGTGCCAGCAGCCAAGCAGGGGTGAAGGTCACTGAAGCTTTCTTT.

This rearrangement joins TRBV11-3 to TRBJ2-4, with 7 positions matching TRBD2. The V gene's germline CDR1 is SGHNT and CDR2 YENEEA. J was trimmed by 3 bases and V by 10 bases; bases with no gene match: 9. This CDR3 is 14 amino acids long. The CDR3 nucleotides are TGTGCCACTGGGGAGGGTCGGGACAAAAACATTCAGTACTTC. This translates into CATGEGRDKNIQYF.

The V and J genes are TRBV5-1 and TRBJ1-4, with D hard to call. The ends were cut back, 5 bases at V and 2 bases at J, with 13 bases in the middle. The CDR3 contains 15 residues. From germline, CDR1 is SGHRS and CDR2 YFSETQ. The CDR3 sequence: CASRPNTGTNEKLFF. The CDR3 bases are TGCGCCAGCAGACCCAATACCGGGACTAATGAAAAACTGTTTTTT.

The V gene is TRBV19, the J gene TRBJ2-7, with D possibly TRBD2 on 6 matching bases. The ends were cut back, 6 bases at V and 5 bases at J, with 17 bases in the middle. This CDR3 is built from 14 residues. CDR1 LNHDA and CDR2 SQIVND come from the germline V gene (reference sequence). This chain's CDR3 is CASRRYGGGDEQYF. Here the CDR3 DNA reads TGTGCCAGTAGGAGGTACGGAGGAGGGGACGAGCAGTACTTC.

The rearrangement uses TRBV12-3 or TRBV12-4 and TRBJ2-7; D might be TRBD1 (6 bases). The V end lost 5 bases, the J end lost 2 bases, and 10 bases lay between the germline ends. The CDR3 covers 13 residues. The CDR3: CASSPGTTYEQYF. The CDR3, as DNA: TGTGCCAGCAGTCCCGGGACAACCTACGAGCAGTACTTC.

CDR3 region: CASSLPAGVMDEQYF. CDR3 coding DNA: TGTGCCAGCAGCTTGCCCGCTGGGGTAATGGACGAGCAGTACTTC. The rearrangement uses TRBV5-6 and TRBJ2-7; D gene uncertain. The CDR3 extends over 15 amino acids. V was clipped by 1 base and J by 5 bases, with 16 bases between them. CDR1 and CDR2 from the germline V gene are SGHDT and YYEEEE.

The V gene is TRBV5-1, the J gene TRBJ1-6; the D is unclear. Germline values: CDR1 SGHRS, CDR2 YFSETQ. This CDR3 has 15 residues. V gave up 0 bases and J gave up 6 bases, with 10 bases separating them. For the CDR3, the DNA is TGCGCCAGCAGCTTGGTAGACCACCTTAATTCACCCCTCCACTTT. This codes for CASSLVDHLNSPLHF.

The V and J genes are TRBV6-5 and TRBJ1-2; D unclear. Germline-derived CDR1 and CDR2 are MNHEY and SVGAGI. V was pared by 2 bases and J by 2 bases, with 6 bases between. The CDR3 consists of 13 residues. CDR3 sequence: CASSYDGNYGYTF. The CDR3 bases are TGTGCCAGCAGTTACGACGGCAACTATGGCTACACCTTC.

The rearrangement joins TRBV7-9 to TRBJ1-2; perhaps TRBD1 as D (6 bases). Germline CDR1 is SEHNR and CDR2 is FQNEAQ (reference sequence). The CDR3 runs to 15 residues. Trimming removed 3 bases from V and 2 bases from J, with 13 bases in between. The CDR3 nucleotides read TGTGCCAGCAGCTTGGACAGTACCCCAAACTATGGCTACACCTTC. Protein: CASSLDSTPNYGYTF. Looking up the rest from reference TRBV7-9 and TRBJ1-2 gives the full variable domain: DTGVSQNPRHKITKRGQNVTFRCDPISEHNRLYWYRQTLGQGPEFLTYFQNEAQLEKSRLLSDRFSAERPKGSFSTLEIQRTEQGDSAMYLCASSLDSTPNYGYTFGSGTRLTVV.

The chain is built from TRBV5-1 and TRBJ2-7, with 12 bases identical to TRBD2. The CDR3 is 14 residues long. Looked up from germline, CDR1 is SGHRS and CDR2 is YFSETQ. V trimming: 1 base; J trimming: 4 bases; junction bases outside the gene matches: 0. The CDR3 DNA is TGCGCCAGCAGCTTGACTAGCGGGAGGTACGAGCAGTACTTC. Amino acid sequence: CASSLTSGRYEQYF.

This clone has only one observation. The V gene is TRBV27, the J gene TRBJ2-5, with 11 bases fitting TRBD2. The length of the CDR3 is 14 residues. J was trimmed by 4 bases and V by 6 bases; bases with no gene match: 4. CDR1 is MNHEY, CDR2 SMNVEV, per germline (reference sequence). CDR3 DNA: TGTGCCAGCAGACTAGCGGGAGTATCAGAGACCCAGTACTTC. Translated: CASRLAGVSETQYF.

The genes are TRBV27 and TRBJ1-2; 10 nucleotides line up with TRBD1. The length of the CDR3 is 16 residues. The V gene end was trimmed by 2 bases and the J gene end by 4 bases; junction bases not matched to a gene: 7. CDR1 is MNHEY and CDR2 is SMNVEV in the germline V gene (reference sequence). CDR3 bases: TGTGCCAGCAGTTTAAAGAGACAGGGGGCCGTCTATGGCTACACCTTC. Its protein is CASSLKRQGAVYGYTF.

V usage is TRBV5-6 and J usage is TRBJ2-3; the D call may be TRBD1 or TRBD2 (5 bases each). Germline assignment: CDR1 SGHDT and CDR2 YYEEEE. Trimming pared 1 base from V and 4 bases from J, leaving 13 bases between. This CDR3 has 15 residues. The CDR3 DNA reads as TGTGCCAGCAGCTTGTATGGGGGAGCGGCAGATACGCAGTATTTT. It translates to CASSLYGGAADTQYF. The whole variable domain, remainder taken from reference TRBV5-6 and TRBJ2-3, is DAGVTQSPTHLIKTRGQQVTLRCSPKSGHDTVSWYQQALGQGPQFIFQYYEEEERQRGNFPDRFSGHQFPNYSSELNVNALLLGDSALYLCASSLYGGAADTQYFGPGTRLTVL.

In DNA, the CDR3 is TGTGCCAGCAGCCAAGAGTCCCAGGGGGCCTACAATGAGCAGTTCTTC. As protein: CASSQESQGAYNEQFF. This sequence joins TRBV3-1 (or the pseudogene TRBV3-2) and TRBJ2-1; 7 bases line up with TRBD1. There are 16 residues in the CDR3. Germline values: CDR1 LGHDT, CDR2 YNNKEL (reference sequence). V was pared by 0 bases and J by 2 bases, with 4 bases of the junction left unmatched.

The genes are TRBV19 and TRBJ1-3, with D unresolved. Trimming removed 5 bases from V and 0 bases from J, with 11 bases in between. This CDR3 has 15 residues. CDR1 and CDR2 from the germline V gene are LNHDA and SQIVND (reference sequence). The CDR3 sequence is CASSLVESSGNTIYF. The CDR3 region has the DNA TGTGCCAGTAGTTTGGTCGAGAGCTCTGGAAACACCATATATTTT. Supplemented by reference TRBV19 and TRBJ1-3, the full variable domain reads DGGITQSPKYLFRKEGQNVTLSCEQNLNHDAMYWYRQDPGQGLRLIYYSQIVNDFQKGDIAEGYSVSREKKESFPLTVTSAQKNPTAFYLCASSLVESSGNTIYFGEGSWLTVV.

The chain has TRBV28 and TRBJ2-1; D ambiguous. The V end was cut by 6 bases, the J end by 3 bases, with 12 bases between. The germline V gene has CDR1 MDHEN and CDR2 SYDVKM. The CDR3 has 14 residues. CDR3 region: CASSPTGVYNEQFF. For the CDR3, the DNA is TGTGCCAGCAGCCCAACGGGTGTCTACAATGAGCAGTTCTTC.

This chain joins TRBV11-2 and TRBJ1-1; 9 bases are shared with TRBD1. Per germline, CDR1 SGHAT and CDR2 FQNNGV. CDR3 length equals 16 residues. Germline trimming cut 5 bases from V and 5 bases from J; bases unmatched to any gene: 12. The chain's CDR3 is CASSPRPGQGLTEAFF. CDR3 DNA: TGTGCCAGCAGCCCTAGACCGGGACAGGGATTGACTGAAGCTTTCTTT.

This clone is a singleton in its sample. V is TRBV2 and J is TRBJ2-1; 13 bases fit TRBD2. This CDR3 spans 15 amino acids. Unmatched junction bases numbered 11, after V lost 6 bases and J lost 12 bases. Germline V gene data show CDR1 as SNHLY and CDR2 as FYNNEI. Here the CDR3 DNA reads TGTGCCAGCAGCGCCGGGACTAGCGGGATTGAGAGGCAGTTCTTC. The encoded protein is CASSAGTSGIERQFF.

CDR3 sequence: CASRGRDSHSGNTIYF. The CDR3 region has the DNA TGTGCCAGCAGGGGAAGGGACAGCCACTCTGGAAACACCATATATTTT. V and J are TRBV2 and TRBJ1-3; 7 bases match TRBD1. This CDR3 is 16 amino acids long. After removal of 6 bases from V and 0 bases from J, the junction contained 8 bases not matched to a gene. CDR1 and CDR2 (germline): SNHLY, FYNNEI.

The chain carries TRBV5-1 and TRBJ1-1; D gene unclear. This CDR3 is built from 13 residues. The V end lost 2 bases, the J end lost 4 bases, and 9 bases lay between the germline ends. Germline CDR1 is SGHRS and CDR2 is YFSETQ. CDR3 residues: CASSFQDLTEAFF. The DNA for the CDR3 is TGCGCCAGCAGCTTCCAGGATCTCACTGAAGCTTTCTTT. Variable domain in full (rest from reference TRBV5-1 and TRBJ1-1): KAGVTQTPRYLIKTRGQQVTLSCSPISGHRSVSWYQQTPGQGLQFLFEYFSETQRNKGNFPGRFSGRQFSNSRSEMNVSTLELGDSALYLCASSFQDLTEAFFGQGTRLTVV.

V is TRBV5-1 and J is TRBJ2-1; maybe TRBD2 (6 bases). V was cut by 4 bases and J by 2 bases, with 13 bases left in between. CDR1 is SGHRS, CDR2 YFSETQ, per germline. This CDR3 is 15 amino acids long. The CDR3 nucleotides read TGCGCCAGCAGCAATCTAGCGACCCCCTACAATGAGCAGTTCTTC. As protein: CASSNLATPYNEQFF.